This TCR beta chain originates from a study of T cells in Graves' hyperthyroidism and ophthalmopathy. Background on the study: Blood from the periphery was taken at initial diagnosis, before any treatment. Study findings and constraints: Among thyroid clonotypes expanded above 0.001, most also appeared in blood.

Researchers took RNA transcripts and amplified the TCR beta CDR3 regions from them. HTBI primers drove first-round RT-PCR of the TCR CDR3. TCRdb redid the calling of the multiplex PCR reads with MiXCR, one entry per CDR3 protein. The table lists approximately 600,000 distinct CDR3 sequences, roughly 20% of them singletons. Clinical symptoms, serum thyroxine, TRAb, thyroid ultrasound and orbital computed tomography established diagnosis. The CDR3 runs to 15 residues. Germline V lookup: CDR1 LGHDT, CDR2 YNNKEL (reference sequence). V gave up 4 bases and J gave up 6 bases; unmatched junction bases: 6. Concerning this clonotype itself: Its antigen is currently unknown.

Sequencing was carried out using blood. V and J are TRBV3-1 and TRBJ1-4; TRBD1 agrees at 9 bases. This receptor was taken from a man aged 30-40 years with Graves' ophthalmopathy. The CDR3 DNA follows: TGTGCCAGCAGCCCCGTACAGGGGGCGTATGAAAAACTGTTTTTT. Translation: CASSPVQGAYEKLFF.